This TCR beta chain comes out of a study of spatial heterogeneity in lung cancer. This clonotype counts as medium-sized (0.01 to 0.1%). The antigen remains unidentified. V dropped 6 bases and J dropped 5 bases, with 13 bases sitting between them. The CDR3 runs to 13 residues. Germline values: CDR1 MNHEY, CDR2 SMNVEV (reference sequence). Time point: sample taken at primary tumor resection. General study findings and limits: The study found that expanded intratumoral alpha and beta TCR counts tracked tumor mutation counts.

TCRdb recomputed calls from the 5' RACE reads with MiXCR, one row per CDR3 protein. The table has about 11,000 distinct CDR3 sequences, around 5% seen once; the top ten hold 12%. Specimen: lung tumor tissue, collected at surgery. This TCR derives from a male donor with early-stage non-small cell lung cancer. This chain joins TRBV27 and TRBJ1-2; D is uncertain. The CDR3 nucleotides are TGTGCCAGCAGGGCAAGCCCAATTTATGGCTACACCTTC. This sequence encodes CASRASPIYGYTF.